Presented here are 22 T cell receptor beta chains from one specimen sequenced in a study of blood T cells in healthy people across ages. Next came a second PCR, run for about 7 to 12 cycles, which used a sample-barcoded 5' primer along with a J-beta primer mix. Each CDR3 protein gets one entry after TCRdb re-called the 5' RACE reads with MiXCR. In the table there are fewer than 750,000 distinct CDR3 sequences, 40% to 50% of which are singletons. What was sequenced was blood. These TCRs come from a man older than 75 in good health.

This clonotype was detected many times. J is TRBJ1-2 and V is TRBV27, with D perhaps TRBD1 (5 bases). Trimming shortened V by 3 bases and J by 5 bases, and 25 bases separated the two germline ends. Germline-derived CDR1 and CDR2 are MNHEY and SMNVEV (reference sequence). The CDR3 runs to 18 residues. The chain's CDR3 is CASSFLGAGTLHGYGYTF. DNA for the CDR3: TGTGCCAGCAGTTTTCTCGGGGCGGGGACCCTTCACGGGTATGGCTACACCTTC.

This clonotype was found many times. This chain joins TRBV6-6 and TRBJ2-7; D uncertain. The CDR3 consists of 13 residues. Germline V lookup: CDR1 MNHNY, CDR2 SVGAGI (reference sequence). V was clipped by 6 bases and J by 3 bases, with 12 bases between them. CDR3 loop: CASSHSGFYEQYF. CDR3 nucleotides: TGTGCCAGCAGCCACTCCGGGTTCTACGAGCAGTACTTC.

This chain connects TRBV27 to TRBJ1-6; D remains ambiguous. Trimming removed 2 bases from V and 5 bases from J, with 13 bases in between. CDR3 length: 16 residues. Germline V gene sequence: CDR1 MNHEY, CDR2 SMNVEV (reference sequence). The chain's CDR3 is CASSLMGSRDNSPLHF. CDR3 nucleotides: TGTGCCAGCAGTTTAATGGGTAGCAGAGATAATTCACCCCTCCACTTT.

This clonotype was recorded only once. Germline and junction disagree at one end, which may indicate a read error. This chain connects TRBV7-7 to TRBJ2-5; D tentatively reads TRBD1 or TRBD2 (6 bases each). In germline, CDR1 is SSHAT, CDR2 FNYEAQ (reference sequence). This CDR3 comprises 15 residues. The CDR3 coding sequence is TGTGCTAGCAGCCGCGGGACACACTTCCAAGAGACCCAGTACTTC. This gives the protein CASSRGTHFQETQYF.

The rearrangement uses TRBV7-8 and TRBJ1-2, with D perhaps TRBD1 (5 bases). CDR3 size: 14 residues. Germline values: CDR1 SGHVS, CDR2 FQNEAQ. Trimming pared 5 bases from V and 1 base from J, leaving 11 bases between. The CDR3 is CASSQGHLNYGYTF. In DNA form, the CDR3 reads TGTGCCAGCAGCCAAGGACACCTTAACTATGGCTACACCTTC. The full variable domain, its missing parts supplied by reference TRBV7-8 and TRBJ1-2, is GAGVSQSPRYKVAKRGQDVALRCDPISGHVSLFWYQQALGQGPEFLTYFQNEAQLDKSGLPSDRFFAERPEGSVSTLKIQRTQQEDSAVYLCASSQGHLNYGYTFGSGTRLTVV.

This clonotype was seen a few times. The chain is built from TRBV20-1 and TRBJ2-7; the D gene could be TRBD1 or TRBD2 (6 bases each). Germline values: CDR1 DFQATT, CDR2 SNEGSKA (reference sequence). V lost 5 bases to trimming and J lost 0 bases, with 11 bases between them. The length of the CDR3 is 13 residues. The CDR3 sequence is CSAGRGGSYEQYF. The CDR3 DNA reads TGCAGTGCTGGCAGGGGAGGCTCCTACGAGCAGTACTTC.

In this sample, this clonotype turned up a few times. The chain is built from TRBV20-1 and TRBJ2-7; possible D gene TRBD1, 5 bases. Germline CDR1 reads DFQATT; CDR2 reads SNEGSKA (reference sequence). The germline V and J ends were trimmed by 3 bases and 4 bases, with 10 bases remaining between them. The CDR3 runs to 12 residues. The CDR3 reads CSASLDRYEQYF. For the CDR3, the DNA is TGCAGTGCTAGCCTAGACAGATACGAGCAGTACTTC.

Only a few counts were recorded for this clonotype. The CDR3 reads CASSTGVTEADTQYF. The CDR3, as DNA: TGTGCCAGCAGCACTGGGGTGACAGAAGCAGATACGCAGTATTTT. This chain uses TRBV7-9 with TRBJ2-3; maybe TRBD1 (5 bases). The germline V and J ends were trimmed by 5 bases and 4 bases, with 16 bases remaining between them. CDR1 and CDR2 (germline): SEHNR, FQNEAQ (reference sequence). The CDR3 sequence is 15 residues long.

The DNA for the CDR3 is TGTGCCAGCAGCTGGAGTGCCGCGGGAGACTCAGATACGCAGTATTTT. Translation gives CASSWSAAGDSDTQYF. This sequence joins TRBV7-3 and TRBJ2-3; 7 nucleotides match TRBD2. V lost 4 bases and J lost 4; bases outside the gene matches: 11. The CDR3 spans 16 residues. Per germline, CDR1 SGHTA and CDR2 FQGTGA.

CDR3: CASRRTGREQETQYF. CDR3 bases: TGTGCCAGCAGGAGGACAGGGAGGGAACAAGAGACCCAGTACTTC. The rearrangement links TRBV7-3 to TRBJ2-5; tentative D call: TRBD1 (8 bases). This CDR3 is 15 amino acids long. CDR1 is SGHTA, CDR2 FQGTGA, per germline. V dropped 6 bases and J dropped 2 bases, with 16 bases sitting between them.

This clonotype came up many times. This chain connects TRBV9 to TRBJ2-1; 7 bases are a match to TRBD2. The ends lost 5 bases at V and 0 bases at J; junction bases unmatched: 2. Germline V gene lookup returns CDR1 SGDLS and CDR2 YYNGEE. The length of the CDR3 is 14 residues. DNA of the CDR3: TGTGCCAGCAGTGGCGGGAGCTCCTACAATGAGCAGTTCTTC. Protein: CASSGGSSYNEQFF.

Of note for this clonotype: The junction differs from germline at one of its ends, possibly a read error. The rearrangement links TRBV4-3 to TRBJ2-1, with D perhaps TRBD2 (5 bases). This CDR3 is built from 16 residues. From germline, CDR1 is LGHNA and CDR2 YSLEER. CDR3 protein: CASSQEARALANERFF. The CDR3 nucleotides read TGCGCCAGCAGCCAAGAGGCGAGGGCGCTAGCCAATGAGCGGTTCTTC.

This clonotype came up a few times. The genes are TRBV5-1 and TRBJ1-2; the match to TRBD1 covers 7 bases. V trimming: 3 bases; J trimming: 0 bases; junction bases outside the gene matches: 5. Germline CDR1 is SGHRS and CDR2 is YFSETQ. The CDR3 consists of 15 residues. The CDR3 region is CASSSTGESNYGYTF. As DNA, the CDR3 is TGCGCCAGCAGCTCTACAGGGGAATCTAACTATGGCTACACCTTC.

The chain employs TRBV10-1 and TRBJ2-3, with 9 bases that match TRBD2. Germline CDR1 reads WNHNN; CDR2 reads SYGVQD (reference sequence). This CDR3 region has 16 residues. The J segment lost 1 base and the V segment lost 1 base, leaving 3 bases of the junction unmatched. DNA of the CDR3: TGCGCCAGCAGTGAGTTAAGGACTAGCGGCACAGATACGCAGTATTTT. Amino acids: CASSELRTSGTDTQYF.

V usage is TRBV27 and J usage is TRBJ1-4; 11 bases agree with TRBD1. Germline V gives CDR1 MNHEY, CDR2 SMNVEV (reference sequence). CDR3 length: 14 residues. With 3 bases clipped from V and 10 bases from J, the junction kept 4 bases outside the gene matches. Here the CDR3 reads CASSLGQGVGKLFF. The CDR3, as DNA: TGTGCCAGCAGTTTGGGACAGGGGGTGGGAAAACTGTTTTTT.

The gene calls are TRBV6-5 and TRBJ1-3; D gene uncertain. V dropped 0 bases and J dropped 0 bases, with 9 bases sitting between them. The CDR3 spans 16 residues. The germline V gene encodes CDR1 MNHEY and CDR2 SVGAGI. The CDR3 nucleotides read TGTGCCAGCAGTTACTCGATCTCTAGCTCTGGAAACACCATATATTTT. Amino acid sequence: CASSYSISSSGNTIYF.

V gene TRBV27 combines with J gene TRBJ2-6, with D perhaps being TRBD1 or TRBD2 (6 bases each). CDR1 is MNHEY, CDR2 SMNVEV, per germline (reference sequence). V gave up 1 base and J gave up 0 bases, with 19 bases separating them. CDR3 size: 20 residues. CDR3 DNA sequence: TGTGCCAGCAGTTTATGGGGGGCCGGAACAGGTATCTCTGGGGCCAACGTCCTGACTTTC. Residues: CASSLWGAGTGISGANVLTF.

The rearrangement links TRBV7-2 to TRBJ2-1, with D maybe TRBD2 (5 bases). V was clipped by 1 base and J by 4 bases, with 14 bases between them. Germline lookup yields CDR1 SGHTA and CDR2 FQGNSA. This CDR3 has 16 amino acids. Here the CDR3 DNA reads TGTGCCAGCAGCTTAGGGAGCGGAACACGATACAATGAGCAGTTCTTC. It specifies CASSLGSGTRYNEQFF.

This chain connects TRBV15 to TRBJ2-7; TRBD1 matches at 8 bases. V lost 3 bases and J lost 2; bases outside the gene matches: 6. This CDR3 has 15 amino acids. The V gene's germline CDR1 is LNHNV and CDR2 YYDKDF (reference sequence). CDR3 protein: CATSRGQDRTYEQYF. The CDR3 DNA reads TGTGCCACCAGCAGGGGACAGGATCGAACCTACGAGCAGTACTTC. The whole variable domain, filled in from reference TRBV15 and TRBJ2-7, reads DAMVIQNPRYQVTQFGKPVTLSCSQTLNHNVMYWYQQKSSQAPKLLFHYYDKDFNNEADTPDNFQSRRPNTSFCFLDIRSPGLGDTAMYLCATSRGQDRTYEQYFGPGTRLTVT.

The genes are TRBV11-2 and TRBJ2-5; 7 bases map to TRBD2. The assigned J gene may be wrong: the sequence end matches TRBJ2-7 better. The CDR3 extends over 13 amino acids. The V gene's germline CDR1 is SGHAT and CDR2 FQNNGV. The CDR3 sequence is CASSTTSVGEQYF. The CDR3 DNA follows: TGTGCCAGCAGCACAACTAGCGTCGGCGAGCAGTACTTC.

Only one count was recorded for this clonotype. CDR3 DNA: TGTGCCACCAGTGATCCCCACCAGGGAGGGTCGTACAATGAGCAGTTCTTC. Protein: CATSDPHQGGSYNEQFF. The chain is built from TRBV24-1 and TRBJ2-1, with 7 bases identical to TRBD2. The V gene end was trimmed by 3 bases and the J gene end by 4 bases; junction bases not matched to a gene: 11. CDR1 is KGHDR and CDR2 is SFDVKD in the germline V gene. The CDR3 runs 17 residues.

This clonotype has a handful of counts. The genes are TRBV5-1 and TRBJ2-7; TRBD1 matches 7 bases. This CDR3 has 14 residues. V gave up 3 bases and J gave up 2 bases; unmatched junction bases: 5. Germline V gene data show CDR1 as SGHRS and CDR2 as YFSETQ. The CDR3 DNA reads TGCGCCAGCAGCTCCCGGGACAGAGCCTACGAGCAGTACTTC. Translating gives CASSSRDRAYEQYF.